Below are 23 T cell receptor beta chains sequenced from a single sample in a study of blood T cell repertoires in COVID-19. Measured with immunoSEQ multiplex PCR; TCRdb has only the in-frame clones, and not every one. The sample has more than 85,000 clones, 75% to 90% seen once. The source material was peripheral blood. These TCRs come from a human donor in a cohort sampled during active COVID-19.

In nucleotides, the CDR3 is TGTGCCAGCTCACCGGGACAGTCCTTCGCCTATGGCTACACCTTC. Translating gives CASSPGQSFAYGYTF. The chain uses TRBV18 and TRBJ1-2, with 7 bases fitting TRBD1. CDR1 KGHSH and CDR2 LQKENI come from the germline V gene. The trim removed 3 bases at V and 4 bases at J, leaving 8 bases unmatched. This CDR3 is 15 amino acids long.

V gene TRBV7-9 combines with J gene TRBJ2-1; possibly TRBD1 for D (6 bases). Per the germline V gene, CDR1 is SEHNR and CDR2 is FQNEAQ (reference sequence). This CDR3 comprises 14 residues. Deletions cut 5 bases from V and 2 bases from J, with 10 bases between. Here the CDR3 reads CASSVRGAYNEQFF. The CDR3 DNA sequence: TGTGCCAGCAGCGTCAGGGGTGCCTACAATGAGCAGTTCTTC.

J is TRBJ2-1 and V is TRBV13; the D gene is possibly TRBD1 (5 bases). CDR3 length equals 13 residues. V lost 9 bases and J 2 bases, leaving 11 bases between the germline ends. The V gene's germline CDR1 is PRHDT and CDR2 FYEKMQ (reference sequence). The CDR3 DNA reads TGTGCCAGTAGGGGCCCCACCTACAATGAGCAGTTCTTC. Amino acids: CASRGPTYNEQFF.

The chain uses TRBV27 and TRBJ1-2, with 7 positions matching TRBD1. This CDR3 is 13 amino acids long. Germline assignment: CDR1 MNHEY and CDR2 SMNVEV (reference sequence). V was clipped by 5 bases and J by 6 bases; unmatched bases: 6. The CDR3 region is CASSPPGQHGYTF. Written as DNA, the CDR3 is TGTGCCAGCAGTCCTCCGGGACAGCATGGCTACACCTTC.

This sequence joins TRBV7-8 and TRBJ2-6; D is unresolved. Germline CDR1 SGHVS, CDR2 FQNEAQ. With 1 base removed from V and 3 bases from J, the gap between germline ends came to 4 bases. This CDR3 has 14 amino acids. The CDR3 loop is CASSLDFGANVLTF. The CDR3 bases are TGTGCCAGCAGCTTAGACTTTGGGGCCAACGTCCTGACTTTC.

This chain connects TRBV11-3 to TRBJ1-6, with TRBD1 matching 7 bases. Unmatched junction bases numbered 16, after V lost 5 bases and J lost 9 bases. Germline V lookup: CDR1 SGHNT, CDR2 YENEEA. CDR3 length equals 17 residues. The CDR3 here is CASSLGQEFGTISPLHF. As DNA, the CDR3 is TGTGCCAGCAGCCTCGGACAGGAATTTGGTACAATTTCACCCCTCCACTTT.

This rearrangement joins TRBV2 to TRBJ2-5; 7 positions match TRBD2. Germline values: CDR1 SNHLY, CDR2 FYNNEI. The V gene end was trimmed by 3 bases and the J gene end by 7 bases; junction bases not matched to a gene: 8. The CDR3 has 14 amino acids. The CDR3 loop is CASSDTPLAVTQYF. In nucleotides, the CDR3 is TGTGCCAGCAGTGATACCCCCCTAGCGGTGACCCAGTACTTC.

This CDR3 reads CASSEWGLEYEQYF. The CDR3 coding sequence is TGTGCCAGCAGTGAATGGGGGCTTGAGTACGAGCAGTACTTC. This chain connects TRBV6-1 to TRBJ2-7; D possibly corresponds to TRBD1 (6 bases). V lost 2 bases and J lost 4, with 12 bases in between. Germline CDR1 and CDR2: MNHNS and SASEGT. The CDR3 spans 14 residues.

This chain links TRBV19 with TRBJ1-6; D gene uncertain. CDR3 size: 17 residues. The V end lost 4 bases, the J end lost 0 bases, and 13 bases lay between the germline ends. Looked up from germline, CDR1 is LNHDA and CDR2 is SQIVND (reference sequence). The CDR3 loop reads CASSTQAGVSYNSPLHF. CDR3 in DNA: TGTGCCAGTAGTACCCAGGCCGGGGTCTCCTATAATTCACCCCTCCACTTT.

Comments on this clone: The same CDR3 is also encoded by other DNA sequences in this sample. The chain recombines TRBV19 with TRBJ1-5; 8 positions agree with TRBD1. Germline assignment: CDR1 LNHDA and CDR2 SQIVND (reference sequence). After removal of 4 bases from V and 1 base from J, the junction contained 3 bases not matched to a gene. The CDR3 extends over 15 amino acids. The CDR3 spells CASSRDRGSNQPQHF. The CDR3 DNA reads as TGTGCCAGTAGTAGAGACAGGGGAAGCAATCAGCCCCAGCATTTT.

This chain connects TRBV3-1 (or the pseudogene TRBV3-2) to TRBJ2-7, with TRBD2 matching 9 bases. CDR1 is LGHDT and CDR2 is YNNKEL in the germline V gene (reference sequence). The CDR3 is 15 amino acids. J was trimmed by 2 bases and V by 8 bases; bases with no gene match: 10. CDR3 sequence reads: CASGRGGLIPYEQYF. The CDR3 nucleotides are TGTGCCAGCGGGCGGGGGGGCCTTATCCCCTACGAGCAGTACTTC.

This rearrangement joins TRBV7-3 to TRBJ2-3; 12 bases line up with TRBD2. V lost 4 bases to trimming and J lost 0 bases; unmatched junction nucleotides: 2. The length of the CDR3 is 16 residues. Germline assignment: CDR1 SGHTA and CDR2 FQGTGA. The CDR3 loop reads CASSSGTSGSTDTQYF. The CDR3 DNA reads as TGTGCCAGCAGCTCAGGGACTAGCGGGAGCACAGATACGCAGTATTTT.

The V gene is TRBV3-1 (or the pseudogene TRBV3-2), the J gene TRBJ2-7; D may be TRBD1 (7 bases). This CDR3 is built from 14 residues. Germline V lookup: CDR1 LGHDT, CDR2 YNNKEL (reference sequence). V was shortened by 8 bases and J by 1 base, with 15 bases between the two germline ends. CDR3 protein: CASGRGTVSYEQYF. CDR3 DNA sequence: TGTGCCAGCGGTCGCGGGACAGTTTCCTACGAGCAGTACTTC.

The genes are TRBV7-6 and TRBJ2-6; no firm D call. Germline V gene lookup returns CDR1 SGHVS and CDR2 FNYEAQ. This CDR3 comprises 17 residues. Between the trimmed V and J ends, which lost 3 bases and 0 bases, there was a span of 12 bases. CDR3 sequence: CASSFSGLGSGANVLTF. For the CDR3, the DNA is TGTGCCAGCAGCTTCTCCGGGTTGGGCTCTGGGGCCAACGTCCTGACTTTC.

The J gene is TRBJ1-1, the V gene TRBV19; D is unclear. In germline, CDR1 is LNHDA, CDR2 SQIVND (reference sequence). The CDR3 covers 13 residues. V gave up 3 bases and J gave up 2 bases, with 7 bases separating them. In nucleotides, the CDR3 is TGTGCCAGTAGTATCGTCCCCAACACTGAAGCTTTCTTT. Its protein product is CASSIVPNTEAFF. The full variable domain, rest sourced from reference TRBV19 and TRBJ1-1, is DGGITQSPKYLFRKEGQNVTLSCEQNLNHDAMYWYRQDPGQGLRLIYYSQIVNDFQKGDIAEGYSVSREKKESFPLTVTSAQKNPTAFYLCASSIVPNTEAFFGQGTRLTVV.

This chain links TRBV15 with TRBJ2-1, with 9 bases that match TRBD1. In germline, CDR1 is LNHNV, CDR2 YYDKDF (reference sequence). Unmatched junction bases numbered 2, after V lost 6 bases and J lost 8 bases. This CDR3 spans 12 amino acids. In nucleotides, the CDR3 is TGTGCCACCAGACAGGGGGCCTATGAGCAGTTCTTC. Encoded protein: CATRQGAYEQFF.

The chain joins TRBV18 to TRBJ2-3; 9 bases are a match to TRBD2. Germline V gene sequence: CDR1 KGHSH, CDR2 LQKENI. Germline trimming cut 3 bases from V and 4 bases from J; bases unmatched to any gene: 14. This CDR3 spans 18 amino acids. Written as DNA, the CDR3 is TGTGCCAGCTCACCGCCCGTAAGGACTAGCGTTGGCCCAGATACGCAGTATTTT. Protein sequence: CASSPPVRTSVGPDTQYF.

The V call is TRBV7-2, the J call TRBJ1-2; unclear D gene. There are 15 residues in the CDR3. Germline values: CDR1 SGHTA, CDR2 FQGNSA. V was trimmed by 5 bases and J by 4 bases, leaving 17 bases between them. CDR3 residues: CASSRTPGFSYGYTF. CDR3 DNA sequence: TGTGCCAGCAGCCGTACGCCTGGTTTCAGCTATGGCTACACCTTC.

The V and J genes are TRBV4-1 and TRBJ2-2; 7 bases match TRBD1. The germline V gene has CDR1 MGHRA and CDR2 YSYEKL. V lost 0 bases to trimming and J lost 5 bases; unmatched junction nucleotides: 6. The CDR3 loop spans 16 amino acids. CDR3 bases: TGCGCCAGCAGCCAAGAAACCCGACAGGGTACCGGGGAGCTGTTTTTT. Translation gives CASSQETRQGTGELFF.

The chain carries TRBV7-9 and TRBJ1-5; possibly TRBD1 for D (5 bases). The V gene's germline CDR1 is SEHNR and CDR2 FQNEAQ (reference sequence). The CDR3 contains 15 residues. Trimming cost V 0 bases and J 5 bases, with 11 bases left between them. The CDR3 region has the DNA TGTGCCAGCAGCTTAGCGGGGGGGGTGGATCAGCCCCAGCATTTT. This codes for CASSLAGGVDQPQHF.

CDR3 residues: CASSPPGTGLQPQHF. The CDR3 nucleotides read TGTGCCAGCTCACCCCCCGGGACAGGTCTGCAGCCCCAGCATTTT. The chain employs TRBV18 and TRBJ1-5; 8 bases are a match to TRBD1. The germline V gene encodes CDR1 KGHSH and CDR2 LQKENI. Trimming cost V 3 bases and J 7 bases; bases outside gene matches: 8. CDR3 length: 15 residues.

The V gene is TRBV7-2, the J gene TRBJ1-1; D gene uncertain. CDR1 is SGHTA, CDR2 FQGNSA, per germline. The CDR3 spans 13 residues. V was pared by 5 bases and J by 2 bases, with 9 bases between. CDR3 DNA: TGTGCCAGCAGCCTACGGGGTAACACTGAAGCTTTCTTT. Translating it yields CASSLRGNTEAFF.

The chain combines TRBV5-6 with TRBJ1-3; 7 bases are shared with TRBD1. The CDR3 contains 19 residues. CDR1 is SGHDT and CDR2 is YYEEEE in the germline V gene. V trimming: 3 bases; J trimming: 0 bases; junction bases outside the gene matches: 15. CDR3 in amino acids: CASSSDGTEAYLSGNTIYF. The CDR3 DNA reads as TGTGCCAGCAGCTCAGACGGGACAGAAGCGTATCTCTCTGGAAACACCATATATTTT.